Given below is one TCR beta chain in context. Its antigen remains unidentified. The time point denotes: persistent/refractory GD, antithyroid drugs over 5 years with positive TRAb. Construction of the TCR library relied on RNA isolated from PBMCs. Assembly of TCR beta libraries relied on iRepertoire HTBI primers together with Arm-PCR of CDR3 regions. TCRdb redid the calling of the multiplex PCR reads with MiXCR, one entry per CDR3 protein. The sample lists about 310,000 distinct CDR3 sequences; roughly a fifth were seen once. This CDR3 region has 14 residues. Looked up from germline, CDR1 is SEHNR and CDR2 is FQNEAQ (reference sequence). V lost 7 bases to trimming and J lost 2 bases; unmatched junction nucleotides: 5. The data derive from a study of regulatory T cells in long-lasting Graves disease. Study-wide results and caveats: Clonotypes that were public and shared totalled 2,741 in persistent patients versus 966 in new patients.

The chain employs TRBV7-9 and TRBJ2-5; TRBD2 agrees at 9 bases. Here the sequenced sample was peripheral blood mononuclear cells (PBMCs), taken when the disease was refractory, from a patient treated with antithyroid drugs. This TCR came from a female donor with Graves disease. This chain's CDR3 is CASISGRGQETQYF. Written as DNA, the CDR3 is TGTGCCAGCATTAGCGGGAGAGGGCAAGAGACCCAGTACTTC.